The 21 T cell receptor beta chains below were found in one sample sequenced in a study of Tregs in tolerant kidney transplant recipients. TCRdb keeps only in-frame clones here, not all; method: immunoSEQ multiplex PCR. The sample holds about 240,000 clones, 65% to 85% seen once. Source material: CD4+ T cells from blood. The receptors derive from a human donor in good health.

This chain links TRBV25-1 with TRBJ1-1; 7 nucleotides agree with TRBD1. This CDR3 contains 14 residues. The junction had 7 bases not matched to a gene; V was cut back by 4 bases and J by 5 bases. Looked up from germline, CDR1 is MGHDK and CDR2 is SYGVNS. The DNA for the CDR3 is TGTGCCAGCAGTGCCCAGGGGGAGCGGACTGAAGCTTTCTTT. It specifies CASSAQGERTEAFF.

The V gene is TRBV29-1, the J gene TRBJ1-1; tentative D call: TRBD1 (5 bases). V lost 5 bases, J lost 11 bases, and 21 bases lay in between. This CDR3 region has 13 residues. From germline, CDR1 is SQVTM and CDR2 ANQGSEA. CDR3 residues: CSVNDRGNLGAFF. For the CDR3, the DNA is TGCAGCGTTAACGACCGGGGGAACCTTGGGGCTTTCTTT. Filled out from reference TRBV29-1 and TRBJ1-1, the complete variable domain reads SAVISQKPSRDICQRGTSLTIQCQVDSQVTMMFWYRQQPGQSLTLIATANQGSEATYESGFVIDKFPISRPNLTFSTLTVSNMSPEDSSIYLCSVNDRGNLGAFFGQGTRLTVV.

This chain connects TRBV5-1 to TRBJ2-5, with D uncertain. CDR1 is SGHRS, CDR2 YFSETQ, per germline. Between the trimmed V and J ends, which lost 3 bases and 0 bases, there was a span of 6 bases. The CDR3 is made up of 13 amino acids. The CDR3 spells CASSSQYQETQYF. CDR3 DNA sequence: TGCGCCAGCAGCTCCCAGTACCAAGAGACCCAGTACTTC.

This chain connects TRBV29-1 to TRBJ1-2; possibly TRBD1 for D (5 bases). The V end lost 7 bases, the J end lost 4 bases, and 13 bases lay between the germline ends. CDR1 SQVTM and CDR2 ANQGSEA come from the germline V gene. CDR3 length: 12 residues. Here the CDR3 DNA reads TGCAGCGGCGGGTGGGGGACCTATGGCTACACCTTC. As protein: CSGGWGTYGYTF.

The gene calls are TRBV30 and TRBJ2-7, with 7 bases fitting TRBD1. The germline CDR1 and CDR2 sequences are GTSNPN and SVGIG (reference sequence). Germline trimming cut 0 bases from V and 12 bases from J; bases unmatched to any gene: 11. The CDR3 is 13 residues long. CDR3 residues: CAWSVPGTATLYF. As DNA, the CDR3 is TGTGCCTGGAGTGTGCCGGGGACAGCGACGTTGTACTTC.

The V and J genes are TRBV6-6 and TRBJ1-2; D might be TRBD1 (5 bases). CDR1 is MNHNY, CDR2 SVGAGI, per germline (reference sequence). The CDR3 covers 14 residues. V lost 0 bases, J lost 6 bases, and 11 bases lay in between. The CDR3 spells CASSYSDSANGYTF. The CDR3 nucleotides are TGTGCCAGCAGTTACTCTGACAGCGCTAATGGCTACACCTTC.

This chain connects TRBV7-9 to TRBJ2-3, with TRBD1 identical over 8 bases. This CDR3 region has 18 residues. Losses at the gene ends were 5 bases for V and 0 bases for J; bases not matched to a gene: 13. From germline, CDR1 is SEHNR and CDR2 FQNEAQ (reference sequence). CDR3 in DNA: TGTGCCAGCAGCCCGGGGATACGGACAGGGAGAAGCACAGATACGCAGTATTTT. Residues: CASSPGIRTGRSTDTQYF.

J is TRBJ2-7 and V is TRBV6-5, with D unclear. V lost 7 bases and J 2 bases, leaving 12 bases between the germline ends. The germline gives CDR1 MNHEY, CDR2 SVGAGI. The CDR3 extends over 13 amino acids. CDR3 sequence: CASTRHRPYEQYF. The CDR3 DNA follows: TGTGCCAGCACCCGACATCGACCCTACGAGCAGTACTTC.

This sequence joins TRBV10-1 and TRBJ2-3; D remains ambiguous. Germline assignment: CDR1 WNHNN and CDR2 SYGVQD (reference sequence). V lost 6 bases to trimming and J lost 4 bases, with 8 bases between them. The CDR3 loop spans 12 amino acids. CDR3 loop: CASSSPADTQYF. CDR3 sequence (DNA): TGCGCCAGCAGCTCCCCAGCAGATACGCAGTATTTT.

V usage is TRBV2 and J usage is TRBJ2-7, with 11 positions matching TRBD2. The CDR3 has 15 amino acids. CDR1 SNHLY and CDR2 FYNNEI come from the germline V gene. With V trimmed by 5 bases and J by 7 bases, 10 bases remained unmatched. This CDR3 reads CASSFFSGGAREQYF. CDR3 bases: TGTGCCAGCAGTTTTTTTAGCGGGGGGGCTCGGGAGCAGTACTTC.

The V gene is TRBV14, the J gene TRBJ2-7; D is undetermined. The V gene's germline CDR1 is SGHDN and CDR2 FVKESK. Trimming removed 1 base at V and 0 bases at J, with 10 bases between. The CDR3 has 15 amino acids. The DNA of the CDR3 is TGTGCCAGCAGCCAAGGGGTGAGAAGCTCCTACGAGCAGTACTTC. Its translation: CASSQGVRSSYEQYF.

The CDR3, as DNA: TGTGCTAGTGGACGTAGCGGGGGGGCCTTCTACAATGAGCAGTTCTTC. As protein: CASGRSGGAFYNEQFF. J is TRBJ2-1 and V is TRBV12-5; 11 bases fit TRBD2. This CDR3 has 16 amino acids. J gave up 3 bases and V 6 bases, and 7 bases lay outside the gene matches. Germline CDR1 is LGHNT and CDR2 is FRNRAP.

CDR3 amino acids: CASSLLTLSGNTIYF. The CDR3, as DNA: TGTGCCAGCAGCTTGCTGACCCTCTCTGGAAACACCATATATTTT. The J gene is TRBJ1-3, the V gene TRBV5-6; no clear D. V was cut by 1 base and J by 0 bases, with 8 bases left in between. CDR3 size: 15 residues. Germline CDR1 is SGHDT and CDR2 is YYEEEE.

The chain is built from TRBV19 and TRBJ2-1; no definite D call. There are 12 residues in the CDR3. CDR1 and CDR2 (germline): LNHDA, SQIVND (reference sequence). The V gene lost 1 base and the J gene lost 15 bases, with 13 bases spanning the gap. DNA of the CDR3: TGTGCCAGTAGTATAGGTCGTGGAAAGGGGTTCTTC. Its translation: CASSIGRGKGFF.

J is TRBJ1-2 and V is TRBV6-5; no clear D gene. The CDR3 contains 13 residues. Germline V gene sequence: CDR1 MNHEY, CDR2 SVGAGI. V lost 0 bases and J lost 4, with 6 bases in between. The CDR3 is CASSYSALYGYTF. The CDR3, as DNA: TGTGCCAGCAGTTACTCCGCCCTCTATGGCTACACCTTC.

The chain is built from TRBV12-5 and TRBJ2-7; 8 bases align to TRBD2. The CDR3 is made up of 15 amino acids. V dropped 1 base and J dropped 3; count of bases not matched to a gene: 5. Germline V gene lookup returns CDR1 LGHNT and CDR2 FRNRAP. CDR3 DNA sequence: TGTGCTAGTGGTTTGGCCGGGGGGGGGCTCTACGAGCAGTACTTC. Translation: CASGLAGGGLYEQYF.

The chain recombines TRBV18 with TRBJ2-5, with D possibly being TRBD2 (5 bases). V lost 0 bases to trimming and J lost 4 bases, with 12 bases between them. This CDR3 has 15 residues. CDR1 is KGHSH and CDR2 is LQKENI in the germline V gene. The CDR3 is CASSPPGSEGETQYF. CDR3 nucleotide sequence: TGTGCCAGCTCACCACCTGGGAGTGAGGGAGAGACCCAGTACTTC. Drawing the rest from reference TRBV18 and TRBJ2-5, the complete variable domain is NAGVMQNPRHLVRRRGQEARLRCSPMKGHSHVYWYRQLPEEGLKFMVYLQKENIIDESGMPKERFSAEFPKEGPSILRIQQVVRGDSAAYFCASSPPGSEGETQYFGPGTRLLVL.

The V call is TRBV5-1, the J call TRBJ1-1; a weak D match, TRBD1 (5 bases). Trimming removed 5 bases at V and 3 bases at J, with 11 bases between. The CDR3 length is 13 residues. Looked up from germline, CDR1 is SGHRS and CDR2 is YFSETQ. The CDR3 loop is CASSLQEYTEAFF. In DNA, the CDR3 is TGCGCCAGCAGTTTACAGGAGTACACTGAAGCTTTCTTT.

The chain couples TRBV5-1 to TRBJ2-7, with 9 bases identical to TRBD2. After removal of 4 bases from V and 3 bases from J, the junction contained 5 bases not matched to a gene. This CDR3 comprises 14 residues. Looked up from germline, CDR1 is SGHRS and CDR2 is YFSETQ. Written as DNA, the CDR3 is TGCGCCAGCAGCCTTAAACTAGCGGGCTACGAGCAGTACTTC. It translates to CASSLKLAGYEQYF. The full variable domain, its missing parts supplied by reference TRBV5-1 and TRBJ2-7, is KAGVTQTPRYLIKTRGQQVTLSCSPISGHRSVSWYQQTPGQGLQFLFEYFSETQRNKGNFPGRFSGRQFSNSRSEMNVSTLELGDSALYLCASSLKLAGYEQYFGPGTRLTVT.

This rearrangement joins TRBV9 to TRBJ2-1; 9 bases line up with TRBD2. The CDR3 runs 18 residues. Trimming took 0 bases from V and 0 from J; bases not matched to a gene: 7. Germline V gene lookup returns CDR1 SGDLS and CDR2 YYNGEE. The CDR3 coding sequence is TGTGCCAGCAGCGTAGTTATTAGCGGGGGATCCTCCTACAATGAGCAGTTCTTC. Its protein is CASSVVISGGSSYNEQFF.

The J gene is TRBJ2-1, the V gene TRBV5-4, with D possibly TRBD2 on 5 matching bases. The length of the CDR3 is 14 residues. CDR1 is SGHNT, CDR2 YYREEE, per germline (reference sequence). V lost 4 bases, J lost 8 bases, and 16 bases lay in between. This CDR3 reads CASSARGWKDEQFF. The CDR3 DNA is TGTGCCAGCAGCGCCCGGGGATGGAAGGATGAGCAGTTCTTC.